The clone carrying this TCR beta chain was observed at least ten times. The antigen is undetermined. These data are taken from a study of molecular identifiers for immune sequencing clone quantification. Study results and limitations: In CMV-specific effectors, clones above 20 copies held over 98% of molecules; naive, under 1%. Among 800,000 to 1,000,000 naive cells, as was reported, spiked Jurkat TCR RNA from one cell was detectable.

Between 20,000 and 1,000,000 sorted cells, with 10%, 30% or 50% RNA, yielded naive CD8 libraries. The authors sorted naive CD8 T cells as CD8+CD4-CCR7+CD45RA+. Germline V gives CDR1 MNHEY, CDR2 SVGAGI. V was cut by 4 bases and J by 3 bases, with 20 bases left in between. This CDR3 is 17 amino acids long. TCRdb re-derived calls from the PCR reads in MiXCR, one entry per CDR3 protein. The sample includes 250,000 to 350,000 distinct CDR3 sequences, 20% to 25% of them seen just once. This TCR was sampled from a human donor in good health. Some libraries in this study had Jurkat cell RNA spiked in. The specimen was naive CD8+ T cells from blood, with Jurkat cell RNA spiked in. Subset indicated: FACS-sorted CD8+CD4-CCR7+CD45RA+ naive T cells. V is TRBV6-5 and J is TRBJ2-3; D possibly corresponds to TRBD1 (6 bases). CDR3 DNA sequence: TGTGCCAGCAGTTCGGACGTCACAGGGTTGATAACAGATACGCAGTATTTT. Residues: CASSSDVTGLITDTQYF.